What follows are 30 T cell receptor beta chains derived from one specimen sequenced in a study of cytotoxic CD8 clonotypes in ibrutinib-treated CLL. The protocol was immunoSEQ multiplex PCR, while the TCRdb copy is restricted to in-frame clones and leaves out a portion. The sample carries approximately 35,000 clones, about 70% recorded once. Specimen: PBMCs, collected at disease progression, from a patient treated with ibrutinib. The source is a human donor with chronic lymphocytic leukemia.

The rearrangement joins TRBV4-1 to TRBJ2-3, with 12 bases matching TRBD2. The CDR3 is 18 residues long. The ends lost 1 base at V and 1 base at J; junction bases unmatched: 6. CDR1 is MGHRA, CDR2 YSYEKL, per germline. Here the CDR3 reads CASSQAQLAGGRTDTQYF. DNA for the CDR3: TGCGCCAGCAGCCAAGCTCAACTAGCGGGGGGCCGCACAGATACGCAGTATTTT.

This clone is a singleton in its sample. V is TRBV19 and J is TRBJ1-2, with TRBD1 matching 8 bases. The V and J ends lost 3 bases and 14 bases, in that order; junction bases with no gene match: 17. There are 15 residues in the CDR3. Germline V CDR1 and CDR2: LNHDA, SQIVND (reference sequence). CDR3: CASSIRRQGLGGFTF. CDR3 sequence (DNA): TGTGCCAGTAGTATTCGCCGACAGGGGCTCGGGGGGTTTACCTTC.

In nucleotides, the CDR3 is TGCGCCAGCAGCCAGAGGGACAGCACCGGGGAGCTGTTTTTT. It encodes CASSQRDSTGELFF. This chain joins TRBV4-1 and TRBJ2-2, with TRBD1 matching over 7 bases. Per the germline V gene, CDR1 is MGHRA and CDR2 is YSYEKL. This CDR3 is 14 amino acids long. The junction had 2 bases not matched to a gene; V was cut back by 3 bases and J by 4 bases.

The chain couples TRBV5-1 to TRBJ1-4, with 9 nucleotides matching TRBD1. Per the germline V gene, CDR1 is SGHRS and CDR2 is YFSETQ. The CDR3 extends over 16 amino acids. The ends lost 0 bases at V and 8 bases at J; junction bases unmatched: 8. This chain's CDR3 is CASSLDGGTGSEKLFF. The CDR3 DNA is TGCGCCAGCAGCTTGGATGGCGGGACAGGGTCCGAAAAACTGTTTTTT.

This clone was counted a few times. The V and J genes are TRBV27 and TRBJ2-2; a weak D match, TRBD2 (6 bases). V lost 0 bases to trimming and J lost 7 bases, with 9 bases between them. The CDR3 spans 14 residues. The germline V gene has CDR1 MNHEY and CDR2 SMNVEV (reference sequence). CDR3 region: CASSLSPGVGELFF. The CDR3 nucleotides read TGTGCCAGCAGTTTATCTCCGGGGGTCGGGGAGCTGTTTTTT.

J is TRBJ1-1 and V is TRBV19; D remains ambiguous. V shed 5 bases and J shed 1 base, with 14 bases lying between them. CDR1 is LNHDA and CDR2 is SQIVND in the germline V gene (reference sequence). The CDR3 contains 15 residues. The CDR3 loop is CASSGNYLKNTEAFF. The CDR3 nucleotides read TGTGCCAGTAGTGGTAACTACCTGAAGAACACTGAAGCTTTCTTT.

The CDR3 DNA sequence: TGTGCCAGCAGCTTAGGCCAACCACCCTACAATGAGCAGTTCTTC. Its translation: CASSLGQPPYNEQFF. The chain employs TRBV11-2 and TRBJ2-1, with D unclear. Trimming took 1 base from V and 2 from J, leaving 9 bases between them. This CDR3 comprises 15 residues. Germline V gives CDR1 SGHAT, CDR2 FQNNGV.

The chain carries TRBV5-4 and TRBJ2-7; TRBD2 aligns across 10 bases. Trimming cost V 0 bases and J 0 bases; bases outside gene matches: 12. The germline V gene has CDR1 SGHNT and CDR2 YYREEE (reference sequence). The CDR3 spans 19 residues. The CDR3 nucleotides read TGTGCCAGCAGCTTGGGTAGTAGCGGGGGGACCCGGCACTCCTACGAGCAGTACTTC. Its protein is CASSLGSSGGTRHSYEQYF. The full variable domain, rest sourced from reference TRBV5-4 and TRBJ2-7, is ETGVTQSPTHLIKTRGQQVTLRCSSQSGHNTVSWYQQALGQGPQFIFQYYREEENGRGNFPPRFSGLQFPNYSSELNVNALELDDSALYLCASSLGSSGGTRHSYEQYFGPGTRLTVT.

The chain combines TRBV10-1 with TRBJ2-7; D is possibly TRBD1 (5 bases). The CDR3 has 12 residues. V dropped 6 bases and J dropped 3 bases, with 9 bases sitting between them. Germline-derived CDR1 and CDR2 are WNHNN and SYGVQD (reference sequence). The CDR3 loop is CASSPDNYEQYF. CDR3 DNA sequence: TGCGCCAGCAGCCCGGACAACTACGAGCAGTACTTC.

V is TRBV19 and J is TRBJ2-3; D could derive from TRBD1 or TRBD2 (6 bases each). Deletions cut 6 bases from V and 5 bases from J, with 12 bases between. CDR3 length: 13 residues. The germline V gene has CDR1 LNHDA and CDR2 SQIVND (reference sequence). The CDR3 protein is CASSGGQVDTQYF. The CDR3 region has the DNA TGTGCCAGTAGCGGGGGCCAGGTAGATACGCAGTATTTT.

The rearrangement joins TRBV6-5 to TRBJ1-1; D ambiguous. Between the trimmed V and J ends, which lost 0 bases and 6 bases, there was a span of 8 bases. CDR3 length equals 13 residues. Germline-derived CDR1 and CDR2 are MNHEY and SVGAGI. In DNA, the CDR3 is TGTGCCAGCAGTTACTCTACCGCAGCTGAAGCTTTCTTT. Translation gives CASSYSTAAEAFF.

The rearrangement uses TRBV6-5 and TRBJ1-2; D gene uncertain. Germline values: CDR1 MNHEY, CDR2 SVGAGI. The germline V and J ends were trimmed by 4 bases and 7 bases, with 22 bases remaining between them. The length of the CDR3 is 16 residues. The CDR3, as DNA: TGTGCCAGCAGTTTAACACGGAATCGCCCTTATGGTGGCTACACCTTC. This codes for CASSLTRNRPYGGYTF.

The chain links TRBV19 to TRBJ1-2; 9 nucleotides match TRBD1. V gave up 7 bases and J gave up 4 bases; unmatched junction bases: 4. Germline V gene sequence: CDR1 LNHDA, CDR2 SQIVND (reference sequence). This CDR3 comprises 13 residues. This CDR3 reads CASNPGQGYGYTF. The CDR3 region has the DNA TGTGCCAGTAATCCGGGACAGGGCTATGGCTACACCTTC.

This chain joins TRBV7-6 and TRBJ2-1; D could derive from TRBD1 or TRBD2 (5 bases each). In germline, CDR1 is SGHVS, CDR2 FNYEAQ. This CDR3 is built from 15 residues. V lost 5 bases, J lost 4 bases, and 15 bases lay in between. The DNA of the CDR3 is TGTGCCAGCAGCCCGGGGCACAGTACTTACAATGAGCAGTTCTTC. This encodes CASSPGHSTYNEQFF.

The CDR3 spells CASSDHNRDEQYF. The CDR3 DNA is TGCGCCAGCAGTGACCACAACAGGGACGAGCAGTACTTC. The rearrangement uses TRBV10-1 and TRBJ2-7; weak D call: TRBD1 (6 bases). Trimming shortened V by 3 bases and J by 5 bases, and 11 bases separated the two germline ends. The germline V gene encodes CDR1 WNHNN and CDR2 SYGVQD (reference sequence). This CDR3 region has 13 residues.

The rearrangement uses TRBV7-8 and TRBJ1-5; TRBD1 aligns across 8 bases. The CDR3 is 18 residues long. The trim removed 1 base at V and 2 bases at J, leaving 10 bases unmatched. Per the germline V gene, CDR1 is SGHVS and CDR2 is FQNEAQ. CDR3 amino acids: CASSLEPRGTGGNQPQHF. The CDR3 nucleotides read TGTGCCAGCAGCTTAGAGCCAAGGGGGACAGGTGGCAATCAGCCCCAGCATTTT. Combining the CDR3 with reference TRBV7-8 and TRBJ1-5 gives the whole variable domain GAGVSQSPRYKVAKRGQDVALRCDPISGHVSLFWYQQALGQGPEFLTYFQNEAQLDKSGLPSDRFFAERPEGSVSTLKIQRTQQEDSAVYLCASSLEPRGTGGNQPQHFGDGTRLSIL.

The chain employs TRBV11-2 and TRBJ2-7, with a tentative D call TRBD2 (5 bases). Trimming shortened V by 5 bases and J by 4 bases, and 15 bases separated the two germline ends. The germline V gene has CDR1 SGHAT and CDR2 FQNNGV. The CDR3 consists of 14 residues. The chain's CDR3 is CASSHPRGIYEQYF. As DNA, the CDR3 is TGTGCCAGCAGCCATCCTCGGGGTATTTACGAGCAGTACTTC.

The V gene is TRBV6-5, the J gene TRBJ1-6; D gene ambiguous. CDR1 and CDR2 from the germline V gene are MNHEY and SVGAGI. This CDR3 is 15 amino acids long. Deletions cut 2 bases from V and 9 bases from J, with 14 bases between. CDR3 protein: CASSYIGRGGSPLHF. The CDR3 bases are TGTGCCAGCAGTTACATTGGGCGAGGTGGTTCACCCCTCCACTTT.

The chain is built from TRBV10-2 and TRBJ1-5, with D tentatively TRBD1 (5 bases). The CDR3 is 14 amino acids. Germline CDR1 and CDR2: WSHSY and SAAADI. V lost 3 bases and J 7 bases, leaving 13 bases between the germline ends. The CDR3 reads CASSDSTGSQPQHF. The CDR3 DNA reads as TGCGCCAGCAGTGACTCTACAGGCTCCCAGCCCCAGCATTTT.

The chain employs TRBV27 and TRBJ1-2; a weak D match, TRBD1 (6 bases). CDR1 MNHEY and CDR2 SMNVEV come from the germline V gene (reference sequence). CDR3 size: 15 residues. V was clipped by 1 base and J by 2 bases, with 11 bases between them. CDR3 in amino acids: CASSLYGQLNYGYTF. In nucleotides, the CDR3 is TGTGCCAGCAGTTTATACGGACAGCTCAACTATGGCTACACCTTC.

The rearrangement uses TRBV5-1 and TRBJ1-2; D not certain. The germline V gene has CDR1 SGHRS and CDR2 YFSETQ. V dropped 0 bases and J dropped 5 bases, with 14 bases sitting between them. The CDR3 runs 15 residues. CDR3 loop: CASSLDFIRDYGYTF. The CDR3 nucleotides are TGCGCCAGCAGCTTGGATTTTATCAGAGATTATGGCTACACCTTC.

The gene calls are TRBV21-1 and TRBJ2-7; the table's D gene call, TRBD1, was not cross checked with the DNA. TRBV21-1 is flagged as a pseudogene. This CDR3 has 14 residues. The CDR3 DNA sequence: TGTGCCAGCAGCAAAGCGGACAGGGACTACGAGCAGTACTTC. Translation: CASSKADRDYEQYF.

V usage is TRBV5-1 and J usage is TRBJ1-4; tentatively, D is TRBD1 (6 bases). Germline lookup yields CDR1 SGHRS and CDR2 YFSETQ. This CDR3 contains 16 residues. V lost 4 bases and J 0 bases, leaving 13 bases between the germline ends. CDR3 in DNA: TGCGCCAGCAGCGGAGAAGGGGGAGCAACTAATGAAAAACTGTTTTTT. Translated, it gives CASSGEGGATNEKLFF.

The CDR3 reads CASSLYRGDEQFF. CDR3 coding DNA: TGTGCCAGCAGCTTATACAGGGGGGATGAGCAGTTCTTC. V and J are TRBV7-7 and TRBJ2-1; TRBD1 matches at 8 bases. With V trimmed by 2 bases and J by 8 bases, 2 bases remained unmatched. The CDR3 totals 13 residues. Germline V lookup: CDR1 SSHAT, CDR2 FNYEAQ (reference sequence).

The rearrangement uses TRBV14 and TRBJ1-6; D unclear. The CDR3 has 14 residues. V gave up 4 bases and J gave up 7 bases, with 11 bases separating them. Germline V gene sequence: CDR1 SGHDN, CDR2 FVKESK. The CDR3 here is CASSLRAQNSPLHF. The CDR3 DNA is TGTGCCAGCAGCCTACGGGCACAGAATTCACCCCTCCACTTT.

This clone was seen many times. The rearrangement joins TRBV7-9 to TRBJ1-1, with 7 bases aligning to TRBD1. The CDR3 consists of 15 residues. Germline trimming cut 7 bases from V and 4 bases from J; bases unmatched to any gene: 12. Germline CDR1 reads SEHNR; CDR2 reads FQNEAQ (reference sequence). The CDR3 sequence: CASMRQGGIVTEAFF. CDR3 DNA sequence: TGTGCCAGCATGAGACAGGGCGGGATAGTCACTGAAGCTTTCTTT.

The rearrangement joins TRBV7-7 to TRBJ2-7; D assignment may be TRBD1 or TRBD2 (5 bases each). This CDR3 region has 14 residues. The V end lost 7 bases, the J end lost 0 bases, and 13 bases lay between the germline ends. Germline V CDR1 and CDR2: SSHAT, FNYEAQ (reference sequence). The CDR3 sequence is CASTSGTVSYEQYF. The CDR3 bases are TGTGCCAGCACATCCGGGACGGTCTCCTACGAGCAGTACTTC.

The chain couples TRBV5-1 to TRBJ1-2; D not certain. The CDR3 extends over 13 amino acids. Germline V gene lookup returns CDR1 SGHRS and CDR2 YFSETQ. V lost 4 bases, J lost 8 bases, and 15 bases lay in between. The CDR3 loop is CASSPNGDRGYTF. CDR3 bases: TGCGCCAGCAGCCCCAACGGGGATCGGGGCTACACCTTC.

The chain has TRBV2 and TRBJ1-5; tentatively, D is TRBD1 (6 bases). Trimming cost V 6 bases and J 6 bases, with 12 bases left between them. The CDR3 spans 13 residues. CDR1 is SNHLY, CDR2 FYNNEI, per germline. The CDR3 loop reads CASSLTGLQPQHF. The DNA of the CDR3 is TGTGCCAGCAGCCTTACAGGGCTTCAGCCCCAGCATTTT.

This sequence joins TRBV7-8 and TRBJ2-5; 8 bases are shared with TRBD2. Germline CDR1 is SGHVS and CDR2 is FQNEAQ. CDR3 length: 14 amino acids. Trimming at V came to 3 bases and at J to 3 bases, leaving 3 bases not matched to a gene. The CDR3 protein is CASSFQRGKETQYF. The CDR3 DNA reads as TGTGCCAGCAGCTTTCAGCGGGGGAAAGAGACCCAGTACTTC.